A selection of T cell receptor beta chains follows, all from one sample in a study of shared clonotypes between healthy human individuals. Using immunoSEQ multiplex PCR, the repertoire was profiled, and TCRdb retains in-frame clones only, with some absent. The sample lists roughly 1 million clones, about 70% occurring once. Sequenced input: memory CD4+ T cells sorted from blood. Source of these receptors: a young man in good health. Each CDR3 is given with its conserved first and last residue. D genes are given only for firm matches. Only part of the rows carry a size: once, few, many, or a class if the clone is expanded.

J	V	size	D	DNA	CDR3
TRBJ2-2	TRBV5-1	.	.	TGCGCCAGCAGCTTAGATCCAGGGTCCACCGGGGAGCTGTTTTTT	CASSLDPGSTGELFF
TRBJ1-1	TRBV6-1	.	.	TGTGCCAGCAGTAAAACAGGGAACACTGAAGCTTTCTTT	CASSKTGNTEAFF
TRBJ1-5	TRBV6-5	many	TRBD1	TGTGCCAGCCGGGGACAGAACGTTGGCCCCCAGCATTTT	CASRGQNVGPQHF
TRBJ2-2	TRBV5-4	.	TRBD2	TGTGCCAGCAGCCGCATAGGACTAGCGGGGGTAACCGGGGAGCTGTTTTTT	CASSRIGLAGVTGELFF
TRBJ1-2	TRBV10-3	.	.	TGTGCCATCAGTGACTCACAGGCTAACTATGGCTACACCTTC	CAISDSQANYGYTF
TRBJ1-1	TRBV18	.	.	TGTGCCAGCTCACCAGGGAAGGACACTGAAGCTTTCTTT	CASSPGKDTEAFF
TRBJ1-6	TRBV4-1	few	.	TGCGCCAGCAGCCAAGACAGGGCTAGTTCACCCCTCCACTTT	CASSQDRASSPLHF
TRBJ2-7	TRBV11-2	many	TRBD1	TGTGCCAGCAGCTCGTACCGGAGGGACAGGGGGCATAACGAGCAGTACTTC	CASSSYRRDRGHNEQYF
TRBJ2-1	TRBV6-5	.	TRBD2	TGTGCCAGCAGTTCCGGACTAGCGGTCTACAATGAGCAGTTCTTC	CASSSGLAVYNEQFF
TRBJ2-5	TRBV29-1	many	.	TGCAGCGTTGGGCAGGGGCGTCGGGAGACCCAGTACTTC	CSVGQGRRETQYF
TRBJ2-7	TRBV20-1	.	.	TGCAGTGCTAGAGTTACAGACGAGCAGTACTTC	CSARVTDEQYF
TRBJ2-2	TRBV7-3	once	TRBD2	TGTGCCAGCAGCTTAATAGCGGGTGGCCGGAACACCGGGGAGCTGTTTTTT	CASSLIAGGRNTGELFF
TRBJ2-2	TRBV2	once	.	TGTGCCAGCAGTGTACTAGTGGCCACCGGGGAGCTGTTTTTT	CASSVLVATGELFF
TRBJ2-6	TRBV2	once	.	TGTGCCAGCAGTGAAATTTGGGGGTCTGGGGCCAACGTCCTGACTTTC	CASSEIWGSGANVLTF
TRBJ1-4	TRBV10-2	.	.	TGCGCCAGCCGCCTGCCCCCGCGGGGTGAAAAACTGTTTTTT	CASRLPPRGEKLFF
TRBJ1-3	TRBV30	.	.	TGTGCCTGGAGGTTCAGCTCTGGAAACACCATATATTTT	CAWRFSSGNTIYF
TRBJ2-1	TRBV18	.	.	TGTGCCAGCTCAAGAAGCGGCTACAATGAGCAGTTCTTC	CASSRSGYNEQFF
TRBJ1-2	TRBV7-9	.	.	TGTGCCAGCAGCCGGGGGGACGGTAACTATGGCTACACCTTC	CASSRGDGNYGYTF
TRBJ2-2	TRBV9	.	.	TGTGCCAGCAGCGTAGGCTCAGCGAACACCGGGGAGCTGTTTTTT	CASSVGSANTGELFF
TRBJ2-1	TRBV18	.	.	TGTGCCAGCTCACCAGGAGCGCGATCCTACAATGAGCAGTTCTTC	CASSPGARSYNEQFF
TRBJ2-7	TRBV20-1	few	.	TGCAGTGCTAGAGGTGACACCGAGCAGTACTTC	CSARGDTEQYF
TRBJ1-5	TRBV11-2	once	.	TGTGCCAGCAGCTTAGGGCGGGCAAATCAGCCCCAGCATTTT	CASSLGRANQPQHF
TRBJ2-1	TRBV7-9	.	TRBD1	TGTGCCAGCAGCTTAGCGGGACAGGGCAATGAGCAGTTCTTC	CASSLAGQGNEQFF
TRBJ2-3	TRBV5-4	.	.	TGTGCCACTGAACGAGATACCCGCACAGATACGCAGTATTTT	CATERDTRTDTQYF
TRBJ2-3	TRBV5-1	.	.	TGCGCCAGCAGCTTCCCCCCGGGAACAGATACGCAGTATTTT	CASSFPPGTDTQYF
TRBJ2-1	TRBV2	.	.	TGTGCCAGCGGCCGAGGCGGCACCGGGGACAATGAGCAGTTCTTC	CASGRGGTGDNEQFF
TRBJ2-7	TRBV7-2	once	TRBD2	TGTGCCAGCAGCACGGCGGGGGGCCCCACCTACGAGCAGTACTTC	CASSTAGGPTYEQYF
TRBJ1-3	TRBV5-1	.	.	TGCGCCAGCAGCCCGGGGCACAGCTCCTCTGGAAACACCATATATTTT	CASSPGHSSSGNTIYF
TRBJ2-4	TRBV7-9	.	TRBD1	TGTGCCAGCAGCTTAGCTACCGGGACAGGGGCCAAAAACATTCAGTACTTC	CASSLATGTGAKNIQYF
TRBJ1-1	TRBV2	few	.	TGTGCCAGCAATGACGGGAAGAACACTGAAGCTTTCTTT	CASNDGKNTEAFF
TRBJ2-1	TRBV7-3	.	TRBD2	TGTGCCAGCAGCTCGGGACTAGCGGGGTACAATGAGCAGTTCTTC	CASSSGLAGYNEQFF
TRBJ2-1	TRBV7-2	.	TRBD2	TGTGCCAGCAGCTTAGCAGGTAGCGGGGGATACAATGAGCAGTTCTTC	CASSLAGSGGYNEQFF
TRBJ1-2	TRBV7-2	.	.	TGTGCCAGCTGTGACCTAATTAACTATGGCTACACCTTC	CASCDLINYGYTF
TRBJ2-4	TRBV30	.	.	TGTGCCTGGAGGGCCGTAGCCAAAAACATTCAGTACTTC	CAWRAVAKNIQYF
TRBJ2-5	TRBV7-7	.	.	TGTGCTAGCAGCTTAGGCACGCTAACCCCCCAAGAGACCCAGTACTTC	CASSLGTLTPQETQYF
TRBJ2-7	TRBV27	.	TRBD2	TGTGCCAGCAGTTCCCGGACTAGCGGGGCGTACTCCTACGAGCAGTACTTC	CASSSRTSGAYSYEQYF
TRBJ2-5	TRBV5-1	.	.	TGCGCCAGCAGCTTGGACAGCCGTGGTGAGACCCAGTACTTC	CASSLDSRGETQYF
TRBJ2-2	TRBV9	.	.	TGTGCCAGCAGCGTAGGCCCCCCCTCCCGGGTTGGGGCCGGGGAGCTGTTTTTT	CASSVGPPSRVGAGELFF
TRBJ2-7	TRBV9	.	TRBD1	TGTGCCAGCAGCGTCGGTCAGGGGGTCTACGAGCAGTACTTC	CASSVGQGVYEQYF
TRBJ2-7	TRBV5-4	.	.	TGTGCCAGCAGCCCCGACCGGCAGGGTGAGCAGTACTTC	CASSPDRQGEQYF
TRBJ1-2	TRBV6-5	.	TRBD1	TGTGCCAGCAGTCCCGGGACAGGGGGCTATGGCTACACCTTC	CASSPGTGGYGYTF
TRBJ2-5	TRBV5-1	.	TRBD2	TGCGCCAGCAGCTTGGCGGGACTAGCGGGGCAAGAGACCCAGTACTTC	CASSLAGLAGQETQYF
TRBJ2-7	TRBV5-1	.	.	TGCGCCAGCAGCTTGACTACAGGATTAACCTCCGAGCAGTACTTC	CASSLTTGLTSEQYF
TRBJ1-1	TRBV6-6	few	.	TGTGCCAGCAGTTACTTCGACGCCGGGGGAGCTTTCTTT	CASSYFDAGGAFF
TRBJ1-2	TRBV19	.	TRBD1	TGTGCCAGTAGTGGGACAGGGGGCTATGGCTACACCTTC	CASSGTGGYGYTF
TRBJ2-5	TRBV5-1	.	TRBD2	TGCGCCAGCAGCCCTAGCGGGACCCTTAAAGAGACCCAGTACTTC	CASSPSGTLKETQYF
TRBJ1-2	TRBV5-1	.	.	TGCGCCAGCAGCTTGGCAGGGGCGCCCGGCTACACCTTC	CASSLAGAPGYTF
TRBJ2-5	TRBV28	.	TRBD1	TGTGCCAGCAGCCTACAGGGGCTTGGGCAGTACTTC	CASSLQGLGQYF
TRBJ2-1	TRBV7-2	.	.	TGTGCCAGCAGCTTCCTTAGCAATGAGCAGTTCTTC	CASSFLSNEQFF
TRBJ1-2	TRBV29-1	.	TRBD1	TGCAGCGTTCCTCCGGGACAGGGGGTCGGGGGTGGCTACACCTTC	CSVPPGQGVGGGYTF
TRBJ1-2	TRBV4-3	.	.	TGCGCCAGCAGCCAAGACCACGGTTCCTATGGCTACACCTTC	CASSQDHGSYGYTF
TRBJ2-7	TRBV5-6	.	TRBD2	TGTGCCAGCAGCTTAAATAGCGGGGGGCATTACGAGCAGTACTTC	CASSLNSGGHYEQYF
TRBJ2-3	TRBV28	.	.	TGTGCCAGCAGTTTAAGATCGGGGAATACGCAGTATTTT	CASSLRSGNTQYF
TRBJ2-7	TRBV18	.	.	TGTGCCAGCTCACCTTCCGGGACACTCGGCTACGAGCAGTACTTC	CASSPSGTLGYEQYF